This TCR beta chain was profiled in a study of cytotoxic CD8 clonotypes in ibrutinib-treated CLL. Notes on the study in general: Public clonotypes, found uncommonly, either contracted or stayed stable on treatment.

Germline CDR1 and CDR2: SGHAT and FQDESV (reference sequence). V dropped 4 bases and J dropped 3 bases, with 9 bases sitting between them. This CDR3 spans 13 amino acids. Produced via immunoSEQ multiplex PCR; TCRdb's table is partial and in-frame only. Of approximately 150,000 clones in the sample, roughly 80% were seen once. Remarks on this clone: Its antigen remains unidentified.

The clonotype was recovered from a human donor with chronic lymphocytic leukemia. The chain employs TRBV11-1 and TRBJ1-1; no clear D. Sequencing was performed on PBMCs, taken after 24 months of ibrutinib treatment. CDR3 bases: TGTGCCAGCAGCTCCATCGGTTACACTGAAGCTTTCTTT. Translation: CASSSIGYTEAFF.